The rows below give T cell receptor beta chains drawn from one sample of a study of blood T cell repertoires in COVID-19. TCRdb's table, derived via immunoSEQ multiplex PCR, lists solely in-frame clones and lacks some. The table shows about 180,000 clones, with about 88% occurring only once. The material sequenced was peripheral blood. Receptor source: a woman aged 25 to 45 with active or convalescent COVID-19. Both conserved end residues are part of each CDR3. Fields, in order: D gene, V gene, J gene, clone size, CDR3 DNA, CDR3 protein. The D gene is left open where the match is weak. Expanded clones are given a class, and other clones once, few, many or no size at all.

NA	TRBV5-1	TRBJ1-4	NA	TGCGCCAAGTTGGGGATAAGGGTACGGGGAGAAAAACTGTTTTTT	CAKLGIRVRGEKLFF
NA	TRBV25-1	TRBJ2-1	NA	TGTGCCAGCAGTGACGGGACACCAACCTACAATGAGCAGTTCTTC	CASSDGTPTYNEQFF
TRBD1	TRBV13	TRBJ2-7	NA	TGTGCCAGCAGCCCCGGGACAGAGACTTCCGAGCAGTACTTC	CASSPGTETSEQYF
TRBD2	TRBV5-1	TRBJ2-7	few	TGCGCCAGCAGCTTGGTAGTAGCGGGAGGTTACGAGCAGTACTTC	CASSLVVAGGYEQYF
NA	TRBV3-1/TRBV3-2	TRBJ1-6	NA	TGTGCCAGCAGTTCCCGACAGTCGAATTCACCCCTCCACTTT	CASSSRQSNSPLHF
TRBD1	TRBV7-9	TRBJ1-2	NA	TGTGCCAGCAGCTCGGGACAGGGGAACTATGGCTACACCTTC	CASSSGQGNYGYTF
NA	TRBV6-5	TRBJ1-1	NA	TGTGCCAGCAGCTCAAAACAGGGTCCGGACACTGAAGCTTTCTTT	CASSSKQGPDTEAFF
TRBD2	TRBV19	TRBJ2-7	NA	TGTGCCAGTAGACTAGCGGGCGCCTACGAGCAGTACTTC	CASRLAGAYEQYF
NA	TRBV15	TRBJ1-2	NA	TGTGCCACCAGCAGAGATCCCGGGGTTCATGACTACACCTTC	CATSRDPGVHDYTF
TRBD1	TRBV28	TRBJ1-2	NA	TGTGCCAGCAGTTCACCGGGACAGTACTATGGCTACACCTTC	CASSSPGQYYGYTF
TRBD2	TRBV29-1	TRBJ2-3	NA	TGCAGCGCCCAAGGGAGACTAGCGGATCCCACCCCCCCAGATACGCAGTATTTT	CSAQGRLADPTPPDTQYF
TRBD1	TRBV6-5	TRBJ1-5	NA	TGTGCCAGCAGAACGGGACAGGGCCTCGATCAGCCCCAGCATTTT	CASRTGQGLDQPQHF
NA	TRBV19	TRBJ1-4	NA	TGTGCCAGTAGTCCGATACAGTTACAGGGTGAAAAACTGTTTTTT	CASSPIQLQGEKLFF
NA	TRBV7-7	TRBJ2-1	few	TGTGCTAGCAGCCTGAACCAAGATCTATCCAATGAGCAGTTCTTC	CASSLNQDLSNEQFF
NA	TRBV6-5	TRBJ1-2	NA	TGTGCCAGCAGTACGACAGCCAGTTATGGCTACACCTTC	CASSTTASYGYTF
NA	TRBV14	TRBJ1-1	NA	TGTGCCAGCAGCCAAGGACACCGTCGAACGGCTTTCTTT	CASSQGHRRTAFF
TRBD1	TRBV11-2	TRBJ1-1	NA	TGTGCCAGCAGCTTCGACAGGGCAACTGAAGCTTTCTTT	CASSFDRATEAFF
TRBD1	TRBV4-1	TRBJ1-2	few	TGCGCCAGCAGCCAACTAGTCACAGGGGAGCGTGGCTACACCTTC	CASSQLVTGERGYTF
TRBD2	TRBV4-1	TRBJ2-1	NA	TGCGCCAGCAGCCAAGTGCCCAGCGGGAACAATGAGCAGTTCTTC	CASSQVPSGNNEQFF
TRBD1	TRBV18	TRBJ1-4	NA	TGTGCCAGCTCATCAACGGACAGGACTAATGAAAAACTGTTTTTT	CASSSTDRTNEKLFF
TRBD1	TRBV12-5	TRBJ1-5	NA	TGTGCTAGTGGTTCCCATTGGGGACAGGGGGCGATCTTTGGCAATCAGCCCCAGCATTTT	CASGSHWGQGAIFGNQPQHF
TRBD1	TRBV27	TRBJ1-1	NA	TGTGCCAGCAGTAAAAGACAGGGACAATATACCAGGAACACTGAAGCTTTCTTT	CASSKRQGQYTRNTEAFF
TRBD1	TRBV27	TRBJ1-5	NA	TGTGCCAGTTGGACAGGCGAAGGGGCCCAGCATTTT	CASWTGEGAQHF
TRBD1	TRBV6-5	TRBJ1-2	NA	TGTGCCAGCACCTTCGGACAGGGACCCACTGGCTACACCTTC	CASTFGQGPTGYTF
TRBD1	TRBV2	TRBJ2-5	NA	TGTGCCAGCAGACAGGGGGTCAGGTTCGAAGAGACCCAGTACTTC	CASRQGVRFEETQYF
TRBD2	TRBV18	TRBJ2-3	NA	TGTGCCAGCTCACCGGTGACTAGCGGGAGCTGGGAACCAGATACGCAGTATTTT	CASSPVTSGSWEPDTQYF
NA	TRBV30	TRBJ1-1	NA	TGTGCCTGGAATTCTGGCGGCGGTGATGAAGCTTTCTTT	CAWNSGGGDEAFF
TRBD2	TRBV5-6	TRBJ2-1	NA	TGTGCCAGCAGCTTGTTTGGCGGGAGGTTTTTGGGTGAGCAGTTCTTC	CASSLFGGRFLGEQFF
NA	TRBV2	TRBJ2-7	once	TGTGCCAGCACCTGGTCGGGGTCCTACGAGCAGTACTTC	CASTWSGSYEQYF
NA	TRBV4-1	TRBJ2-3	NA	TGCGCCAGCAGCCAAGATCAACCTAACACAGATACGCAGTATTTT	CASSQDQPNTDTQYF
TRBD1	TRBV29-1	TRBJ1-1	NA	TGCAGCGTTGCCCGGGACAGGGCGAACACTGAAGCTTTCTTT	CSVARDRANTEAFF
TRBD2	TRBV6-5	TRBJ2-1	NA	TGTGCCAGCAGTACACTAGCGGAGCAGTTCTTC	CASSTLAEQFF
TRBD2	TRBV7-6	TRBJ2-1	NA	TGTGCCAGCAGACAACTAGCGGGACCCTACAATGAGCAGTTCTTC	CASRQLAGPYNEQFF
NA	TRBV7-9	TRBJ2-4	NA	TGTGCCAGCAGCTTAGCCTCGTCGAACATTCAGTACTTC	CASSLASSNIQYF
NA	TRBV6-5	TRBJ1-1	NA	TGTGCCAGCAGTTTTTTCTTCGGGGGGTCCCCCTTTTTGGCTTTCTTT	CASSFFFGGSPFLAFF
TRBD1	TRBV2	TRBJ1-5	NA	TGTGCCAGCGAGGCTGACAGGGGCGGGGATCAGCCCCAGCATTTT	CASEADRGGDQPQHF
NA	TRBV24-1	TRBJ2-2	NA	TGTGCCACCAGTGAGACAACCCCCGTGGAGCTGTTTTTT	CATSETTPVELFF